The rows below give T cell receptor beta chains drawn from one sample of a study of cytomegalovirus exposure and HLA in healthy donors. The data were produced by immunoSEQ multiplex PCR, yet TCRdb's version contains in-frame clones alone and is incomplete. The profile shows under 70,000 clones, approximately 71% of them singletons. Sequenced input: PBMCs. The receptors were gathered from a man aged 35 to 55 in good health and CMV-seropositive. Both conserved end residues are part of each CDR3. A D gene is named only where the DNA matches it firmly. Expanded clones get a size class; other rows say once, few or many, or leave the size out.

CDR3nt	CDR3aa	d_gene	len	abundance	v_gene	j_gene
TGTGCCAGCAGCACCCAACCCGGGACACACGCATTCTTT	CASSTQPGTHAFF	NA	13	NA	TRBV11-1	TRBJ1-1
TGCGCCAGCAGTGAGGGACAGTCCTACGAGCAGTACTTC	CASSEGQSYEQYF	NA	13	NA	TRBV10-1	TRBJ2-7
TGTGCCAGCAGCGGACCTTTGGCGGGGGGAATACAAGAGACCCAGTACTTC	CASSGPLAGGIQETQYF	TRBD2	17	NA	TRBV9	TRBJ2-5
TGTGCCTGGAGTGGCCACCGACAGGCCTATAATGAAAAACTGTTTTTT	CAWSGHRQAYNEKLFF	NA	16	NA	TRBV30	TRBJ1-4
TGTGCTAGTGTTCGGACTGGACAGGGGAATGCAGATACGCAGTATTTT	CASVRTGQGNADTQYF	TRBD1	16	NA	TRBV12-5	TRBJ2-3
TGTGCCAGCCAGAGAGCGGGGGGTCAGTTCTTC	CASQRAGGQFF	TRBD2	11	NA	TRBV25-1	TRBJ2-1
TGCGCCAGCAGCCACAGAGGGTATTCACCCCTCCACTTT	CASSHRGYSPLHF	NA	13	NA	TRBV4-1	TRBJ1-6
TGTGCCAGCAGTGACGGGACTAGCGGGGGGGCGGTCAATGAGCAGTTCTTC	CASSDGTSGGAVNEQFF	TRBD2	17	NA	TRBV6-4	TRBJ2-1
TGTGCCAGCAGTCACAGGGTTAGTGGGACTGAAGCTTTCTTT	CASSHRVSGTEAFF	NA	14	NA	TRBV27	TRBJ1-1
TGTGCCAGCAGCCTCGGACAGGGATTCTATAATTCACCCCTCCACTTT	CASSLGQGFYNSPLHF	TRBD1	16	few	TRBV7-9	TRBJ1-6
TGTGCCAGCAGCACCGGGACTAGAAAAGAGACCCAGTACTTC	CASSTGTRKETQYF	TRBD2	14	NA	TRBV5-4	TRBJ2-5
TGTGCCAGCAGCTCCACAGTATCTGGAAACACCATATATTTT	CASSSTVSGNTIYF	NA	14	few	TRBV7-2	TRBJ1-3
TGTGCCAGCCGGACAGGAATACTCTCTGGAAACACCATATATTTT	CASRTGILSGNTIYF	TRBD1	15	NA	TRBV19	TRBJ1-3
TGTGCCAGCAGTCCCTCCCGGACAGGGAGCTCCTACGAGCAGTACTTC	CASSPSRTGSSYEQYF	TRBD1	16	NA	TRBV27	TRBJ2-7
TGTGCCAGTCAAGTCAGGGGTCAGCCCCAGCATTTT	CASQVRGQPQHF	NA	12	few	TRBV19	TRBJ1-5
TGTGCCAGCAGGCCTACAGGGGGCCCCAGAAACACCATATATTTT	CASRPTGGPRNTIYF	TRBD1	15	NA	TRBV6-6	TRBJ1-3
TGTGCCAGCAGCTTCGTTCGTTCCACGGCGGGAGACACCATATATTTT	CASSFVRSTAGDTIYF	NA	16	NA	TRBV7-9	TRBJ1-3
TGTGCCAGCAGTTACAACAGGGGGCCCTACGAGCAGTACTTC	CASSYNRGPYEQYF	TRBD1	14	NA	TRBV6-5	TRBJ2-7
TGTGCCAGCAGCTGGGGACCCGGGGGGCAGCCCCAGCATTTT	CASSWGPGGQPQHF	NA	14	NA	TRBV5-6	TRBJ1-5
TGTGCCAGCAGCCCACCTTCGGTCGAGCAGTACTTC	CASSPPSVEQYF	NA	12	NA	TRBV7-2	TRBJ2-7
TGTGCCAGCAGCTTGGATGCAGGCTCCTACGAGCAGTACTTC	CASSLDAGSYEQYF	NA	14	few	TRBV5-4	TRBJ2-7
TGTGCCAGCAGCTTAGAAGGGGGCGGAGAGACCCAGTACTTC	CASSLEGGGETQYF	TRBD1	14	NA	TRBV7-6	TRBJ2-5
TGTGCCAGCAGTGCCGGGGGTGGCTACGAGCAGTACTTC	CASSAGGGYEQYF	NA	13	NA	TRBV2	TRBJ2-7
TGTGCCAGCAGCCAGGGGACTAGCGGGGGGGCCGGGGAGCTGTTTTTT	CASSQGTSGGAGELFF	TRBD2	16	NA	TRBV4-2	TRBJ2-2
TGCAGCGTCAGTGACCAGAGGGAGCAGTACTTC	CSVSDQREQYF	NA	11	medium-sized	TRBV29-1	TRBJ2-7
TGTGCCAGCACCCCCGGGACAGGGACATCCTATGGCTACACCTTC	CASTPGTGTSYGYTF	TRBD1	15	once	TRBV27	TRBJ1-2
TGTGCCACCAGGGGGCAGGGGTCCTACGAGCAGTACTTC	CATRGQGSYEQYF	TRBD1	13	NA	TRBV18	TRBJ2-7
TGTGCCAGCAGCTTCCGCGGGGGTGCGGGGGGGAATGAGCAGTTCTTC	CASSFRGGAGGNEQFF	TRBD2	16	few	TRBV7-9	TRBJ2-1
TGTGCCAGCAGTTATTCGACGGTCGGGGGGCAGCCCCAGCATTTT	CASSYSTVGGQPQHF	NA	15	NA	TRBV6-5	TRBJ1-5
TGCGCCAGCAGCTTGGGACAGAGGAATGAAAAACTGTTTTTT	CASSLGQRNEKLFF	NA	14	NA	TRBV5-1	TRBJ1-4
TGCGCCAGCAGCGTTAGCGGGGACTCCTACGAGCAGTACTTC	CASSVSGDSYEQYF	TRBD2	14	NA	TRBV5-1	TRBJ2-7
TGTGCCAGCAGCTTAGCACAGGGGTCCTACAATGAGCAGTTCTTC	CASSLAQGSYNEQFF	TRBD1	15	NA	TRBV7-2	TRBJ2-1
TGTGCCAGCTACGGGGAAGCCTATAATTCACCCCTCCACTTT	CASYGEAYNSPLHF	NA	14	NA	TRBV7-2	TRBJ1-6
TGTGCCAGCAGCCAAGCGGACTCAGTCAATGAGCAGTTCTTC	CASSQADSVNEQFF	NA	14	NA	TRBV14	TRBJ2-1
TGCAGCGTTGGGGGCCTTTCTGATGCGGTGGCTTTCTTT	CSVGGLSDAVAFF	NA	13	few	TRBV29-1	TRBJ1-1
TGTGCCTGCCCATCGGGGATACACACCGGGGAGCTGTTTTTT	CACPSGIHTGELFF	NA	14	NA	TRBV30	TRBJ2-2
TGTGCCAGCAGTTACTCGACTGGATCTGGAAACACCATATATTTT	CASSYSTGSGNTIYF	NA	15	NA	TRBV6-5	TRBJ1-3
TGTGCCAGCAGTTATTCTTTCCAGACCTACGAGCAGTACTTC	CASSYSFQTYEQYF	NA	14	NA	TRBV6-5	TRBJ2-7
TGTGCCAGCAGCTTAGAGGCAGGGGGCGGTGGGCCCCAGCATTTT	CASSLEAGGGGPQHF	TRBD1	15	NA	TRBV7-9	TRBJ1-5
TGTGCCAGCAGGACAGGGGGGGTTAATCAGCCCCAGCATTTT	CASRTGGVNQPQHF	TRBD1	14	NA	TRBV6-1	TRBJ1-5
TGCGCCAGCAGCTTTGCGGGGGGCTACGAGCAGTACTTC	CASSFAGGYEQYF	TRBD2	13	NA	TRBV5-1	TRBJ2-7
TGTGCCAGCAGCCTAACCGGGGGCGAGCAGTACTTC	CASSLTGGEQYF	NA	12	once	TRBV9	TRBJ2-7
TGTGCCAGCAGCTTACGTTCCGAGACAGGAGAGACCCAGTACTTC	CASSLRSETGETQYF	NA	15	NA	TRBV7-2	TRBJ2-5
TGTGCCAGCAGTGAACCAGGGGCCGCTAAATACAATGAGCAGTTCTTC	CASSEPGAAKYNEQFF	NA	16	NA	TRBV6-1	TRBJ2-1
TGTGCCAGCAGCTCGGGACTAAACCAAGAGACCCAGTACTTC	CASSSGLNQETQYF	TRBD2	14	NA	TRBV7-9	TRBJ2-5
TGTGCCAGCTCACTGGGACTAGCGGGGGCCCAAGAGACCCAGTACTTC	CASSLGLAGAQETQYF	TRBD2	16	NA	TRBV18	TRBJ2-5
TGTGCCAGTAACCGGGGGGCAGAGAGGACCCAGTACTTC	CASNRGAERTQYF	NA	13	NA	TRBV6-1	TRBJ2-5
TGTGCCAGCAGCTTAGCGGGCGGGGGCCGGGGAGATACGCAGTATTTT	CASSLAGGGRGDTQYF	NA	16	once	TRBV7-9	TRBJ2-3
TGTGCCAGCAGCTCAGCCGTACAGGGTGGCTACACCTTC	CASSSAVQGGYTF	NA	13	NA	TRBV5-4	TRBJ1-2
TGTGCCAGCAGCTTTCGGGGAAACACTGAAGCTTTCTTT	CASSFRGNTEAFF	NA	13	NA	TRBV7-9	TRBJ1-1
TGTGCCAGCAGACAGGGGGCCTACGAGCAGTACTTC	CASRQGAYEQYF	TRBD1	12	NA	TRBV6-5	TRBJ2-7
TGTGCCAGCTCACTTCCGGGACAGGAGCATAGCTACACCTTC	CASSLPGQEHSYTF	TRBD1	14	NA	TRBV18	TRBJ1-2
TGTGCCAGCAGGGACAGGGGCTACGAGCAGTACTTC	CASRDRGYEQYF	TRBD1	12	NA	TRBV11-2	TRBJ2-7
TGCGCCAGCAGCATACAGGGTGTTGGGGCCAACGTCCTGACTTTC	CASSIQGVGANVLTF	NA	15	NA	TRBV5-1	TRBJ2-6
TGTGCCAGCAGTTTTAGGGGCTCGAACACTGAAGCTTTCTTT	CASSFRGSNTEAFF	NA	14	NA	TRBV7-6	TRBJ1-1
TGTGCCAGCAGCTTAACAGGGTACTATGGCTACACCTTC	CASSLTGYYGYTF	NA	13	once	TRBV7-2	TRBJ1-2
TGCGCCAGCACTGAGGCGGAGTATAGCAATCAGCCCCAGCATTTT	CASTEAEYSNQPQHF	NA	15	NA	TRBV10-2	TRBJ1-5
TGTGCCAGTAGTATGGGAGGGACTACCTACAATGAGCAGTTCTTC	CASSMGGTTYNEQFF	TRBD2	15	NA	TRBV19	TRBJ2-1
TGTGCCAGCAGCTCCGACAGGGGAGGTGGGAGCAATCAGCCCCAGCATTTT	CASSSDRGGGSNQPQHF	TRBD1	17	NA	TRBV5-8	TRBJ1-5